This entry features one TCR beta chain sequence. This sample was included in a study of blood T cell repertoires in COVID-19. The CDR3 spans 15 residues. The junction had 5 bases not matched to a gene; V was cut back by 4 bases and J by 2 bases. CDR1 SGDLS and CDR2 YYNGEE come from the germline V gene. Only in-frame clones appear in the TCRdb table, and some are missing; sequencing was by immunoSEQ multiplex PCR. The sample carries 130,000 or so clones, approximately 83% recorded once. This receptor was taken from a human donor in a cohort sampled during active COVID-19. The rearrangement joins TRBV9 to TRBJ2-7; TRBD1 agrees at 11 bases. Source material: peripheral blood. CDR3 amino acids: CASSLRDRGAYEQYF. CDR3 nucleotide sequence: TGTGCCAGCAGCCTCCGGGACAGGGGGGCCTACGAGCAGTACTTC.